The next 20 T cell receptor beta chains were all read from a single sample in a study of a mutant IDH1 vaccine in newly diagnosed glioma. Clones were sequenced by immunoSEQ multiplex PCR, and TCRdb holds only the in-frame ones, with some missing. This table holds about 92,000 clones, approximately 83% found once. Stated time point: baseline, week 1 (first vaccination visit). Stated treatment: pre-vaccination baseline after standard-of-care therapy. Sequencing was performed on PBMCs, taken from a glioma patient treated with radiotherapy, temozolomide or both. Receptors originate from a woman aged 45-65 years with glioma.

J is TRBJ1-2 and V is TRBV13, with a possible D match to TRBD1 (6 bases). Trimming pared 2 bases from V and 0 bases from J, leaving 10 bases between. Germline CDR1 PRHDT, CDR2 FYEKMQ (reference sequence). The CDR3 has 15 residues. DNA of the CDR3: TGTGCCAGCAGCTTAAGACAGGACACTAACTATGGCTACACCTTC. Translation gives CASSLRQDTNYGYTF.

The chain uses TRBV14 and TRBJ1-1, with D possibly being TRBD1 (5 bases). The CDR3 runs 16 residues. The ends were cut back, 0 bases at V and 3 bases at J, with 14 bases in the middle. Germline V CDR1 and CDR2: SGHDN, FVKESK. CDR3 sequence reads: CASSQDLGGWDTEAFF. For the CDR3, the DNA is TGTGCCAGCAGCCAAGATCTGGGGGGGTGGGACACTGAAGCTTTCTTT.

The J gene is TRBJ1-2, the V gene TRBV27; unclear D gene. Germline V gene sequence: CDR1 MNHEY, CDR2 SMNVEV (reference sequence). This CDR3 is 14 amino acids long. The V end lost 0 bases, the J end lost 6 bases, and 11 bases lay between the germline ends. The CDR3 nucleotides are TGTGCCAGCAGTTTATCGCCGGCAATCAATGGCTACACCTTC. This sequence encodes CASSLSPAINGYTF.

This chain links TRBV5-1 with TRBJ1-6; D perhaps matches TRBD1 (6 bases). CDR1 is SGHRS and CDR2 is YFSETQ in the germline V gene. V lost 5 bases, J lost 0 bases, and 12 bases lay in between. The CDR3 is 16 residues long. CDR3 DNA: TGCGCCAGCAGTCAACAGGGAAGCTCCTATAATTCACCCCTCCACTTT. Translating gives CASSQQGSSYNSPLHF.

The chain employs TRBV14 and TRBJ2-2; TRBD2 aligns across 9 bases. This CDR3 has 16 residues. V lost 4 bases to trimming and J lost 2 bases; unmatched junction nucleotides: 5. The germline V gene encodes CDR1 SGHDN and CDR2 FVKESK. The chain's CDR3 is CASSRRLADNTGELFF. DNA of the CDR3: TGTGCCAGCAGCCGCCGACTAGCGGATAACACCGGGGAGCTGTTTTTT.

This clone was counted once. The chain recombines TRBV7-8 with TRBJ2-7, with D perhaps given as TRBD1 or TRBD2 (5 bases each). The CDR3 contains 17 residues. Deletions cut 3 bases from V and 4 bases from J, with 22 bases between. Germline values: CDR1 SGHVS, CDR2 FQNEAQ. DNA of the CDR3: TGTGCCAGCAGCTTTGATCAGAGGGGCCCACGGGTTTACGAGCAGTACTTC. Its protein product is CASSFDQRGPRVYEQYF.

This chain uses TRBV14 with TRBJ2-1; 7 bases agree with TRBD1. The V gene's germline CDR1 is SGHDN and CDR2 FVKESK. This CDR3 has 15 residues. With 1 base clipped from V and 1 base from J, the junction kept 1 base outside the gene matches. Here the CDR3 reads CASSQGRGSYNEQFF. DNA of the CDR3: TGTGCCAGCAGCCAAGGCAGGGGGTCCTACAATGAGCAGTTCTTC.

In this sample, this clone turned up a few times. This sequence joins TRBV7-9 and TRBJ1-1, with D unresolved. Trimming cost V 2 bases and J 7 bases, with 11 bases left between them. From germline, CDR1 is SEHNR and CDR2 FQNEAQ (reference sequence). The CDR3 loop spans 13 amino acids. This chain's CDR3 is CASSLIRKNEAFF. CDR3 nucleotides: TGTGCCAGCAGCTTAATTCGTAAAAATGAAGCTTTCTTT.

The CDR3 nucleotides read TGTGCCATTAGGGGGAACACTGAAGCTTTCTTT. Its translation: CAIRGNTEAFF. The chain combines TRBV19 with TRBJ1-1; D perhaps matches TRBD1 (5 bases). This CDR3 has 11 amino acids. Per the germline V gene, CDR1 is LNHDA and CDR2 is SQIVND (reference sequence). Trimming pared 10 bases from V and 1 base from J, leaving 7 bases between.

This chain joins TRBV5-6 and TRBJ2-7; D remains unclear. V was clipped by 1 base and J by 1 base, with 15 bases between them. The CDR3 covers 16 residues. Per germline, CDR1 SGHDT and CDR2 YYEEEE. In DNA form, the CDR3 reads TGTGCCAGCAGCTTGTTACGGCAGACCGTTTCCTACGAGCAGTACTTC. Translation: CASSLLRQTVSYEQYF.

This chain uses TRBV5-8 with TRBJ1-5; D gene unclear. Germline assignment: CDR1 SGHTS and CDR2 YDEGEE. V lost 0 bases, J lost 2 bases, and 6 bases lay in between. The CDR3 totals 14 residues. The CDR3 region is CASSLGQRNQPQHF. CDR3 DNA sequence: TGTGCCAGCAGCTTGGGGCAGCGCAATCAGCCCCAGCATTTT.

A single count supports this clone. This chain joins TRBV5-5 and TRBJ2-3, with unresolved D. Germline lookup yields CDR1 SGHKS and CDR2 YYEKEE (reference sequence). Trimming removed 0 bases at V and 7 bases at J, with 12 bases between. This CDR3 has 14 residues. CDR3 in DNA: TGTGCCAGCAGCTTGGTCGTATCTGGAAATACGCAGTATTTT. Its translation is CASSLVVSGNTQYF.

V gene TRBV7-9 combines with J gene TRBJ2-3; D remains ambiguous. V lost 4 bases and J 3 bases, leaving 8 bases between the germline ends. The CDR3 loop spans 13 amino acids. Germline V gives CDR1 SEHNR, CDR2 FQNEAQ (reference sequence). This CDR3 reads CASSSPRTDTQYF. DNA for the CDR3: TGTGCCAGCAGCTCCCCGAGGACAGATACGCAGTATTTT.

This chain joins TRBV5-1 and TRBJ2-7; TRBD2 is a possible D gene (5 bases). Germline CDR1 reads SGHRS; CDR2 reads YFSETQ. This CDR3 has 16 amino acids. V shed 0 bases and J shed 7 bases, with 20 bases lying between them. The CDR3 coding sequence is TGCGCCAGCAGCTTGGATCGCCGGCCCGGGGTGGATGAGCAGTACTTC. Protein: CASSLDRRPGVDEQYF.

CDR3: CASSYNRGHRGYTF. CDR3 in DNA: TGTGCCAGCAGTTACAACAGGGGGCACCGTGGCTACACCTTC. The chain joins TRBV13 to TRBJ1-2, with 9 bases identical to TRBD1. The length of the CDR3 is 14 residues. With 6 bases clipped from V and 7 bases from J, the junction kept 9 bases outside the gene matches. Germline V CDR1 and CDR2: PRHDT, FYEKMQ (reference sequence).

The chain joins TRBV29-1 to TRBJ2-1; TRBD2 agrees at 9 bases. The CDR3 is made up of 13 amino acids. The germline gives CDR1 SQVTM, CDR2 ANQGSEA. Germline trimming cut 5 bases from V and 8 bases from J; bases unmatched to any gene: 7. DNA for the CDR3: TGCAGCGTTCTAGCGGGACCTTCGGATGAGCAGTTCTTC. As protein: CSVLAGPSDEQFF.

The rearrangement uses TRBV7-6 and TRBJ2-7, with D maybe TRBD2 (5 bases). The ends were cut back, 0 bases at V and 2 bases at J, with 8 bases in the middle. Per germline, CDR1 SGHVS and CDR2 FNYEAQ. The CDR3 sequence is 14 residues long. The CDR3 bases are TGTGCCAGCAGCTTAGCAGGAGGTACCTACGAGCAGTACTTC. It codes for CASSLAGGTYEQYF.

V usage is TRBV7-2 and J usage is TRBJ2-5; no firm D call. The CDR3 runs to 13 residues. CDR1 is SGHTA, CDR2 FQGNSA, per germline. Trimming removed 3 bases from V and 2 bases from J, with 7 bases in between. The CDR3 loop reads CASSFNFQETQYF. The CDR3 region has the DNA TGTGCCAGCAGCTTCAACTTTCAAGAGACCCAGTACTTC.

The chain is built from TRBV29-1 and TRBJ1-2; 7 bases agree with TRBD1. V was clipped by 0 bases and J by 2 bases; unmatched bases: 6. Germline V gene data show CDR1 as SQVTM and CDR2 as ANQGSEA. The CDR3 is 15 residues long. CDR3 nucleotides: TGCAGCGTTGAAGATGAGACAGGGACAAACTATGGCTACACCTTC. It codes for CSVEDETGTNYGYTF.

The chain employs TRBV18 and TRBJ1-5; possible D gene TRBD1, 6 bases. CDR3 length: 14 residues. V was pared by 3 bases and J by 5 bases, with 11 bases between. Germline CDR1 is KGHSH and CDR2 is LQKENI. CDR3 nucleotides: TGTGCCAGCTCACCCCAAGGGGGGGATCAGCCCCAGCATTTT. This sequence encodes CASSPQGGDQPQHF. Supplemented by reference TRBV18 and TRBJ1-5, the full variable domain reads NAGVMQNPRHLVRRRGQEARLRCSPMKGHSHVYWYRQLPEEGLKFMVYLQKENIIDESGMPKERFSAEFPKEGPSILRIQQVVRGDSAAYFCASSPQGGDQPQHFGDGTRLSIL.